Below, 27 T cell receptor beta chains from the same sample are listed, as sequenced in a study of blood T cell repertoires in COVID-19 (dated by TCRdb to the early 2020s). The receptor library was made with the immunoSEQ multiplex PCR assay. TCRdb obtained this table from immuneACCESS and retained in-frame rearrangements with V and J assigned. These tables miss some clones; where compared with another copy, unresolved V genes account for less than half of the shortfall, and the remainder is unexplained. For this sample there are about 350,000 clones; roughly 90% appear just once. The top ten clonotypes cover under 8.5% of the sample. The sample consisted of peripheral blood. The receptors stem from a woman aged 55-70 years with COVID-19, enrolled during active disease.

This clone was recorded a few times. The CDR3 loop is CASSEGTDGNTIYF. As DNA, the CDR3 is TGCGCCAGCAGTGAAGGGACAGATGGAAACACCATATATTTT. The chain employs TRBV10-1 and TRBJ1-3; 7 bases are shared with TRBD1. J gave up 3 bases and V 3 bases, and 2 bases lay outside the gene matches. The CDR3 is 14 amino acids. Per the germline V gene, CDR1 is WNHNN and CDR2 is SYGVQD (reference sequence).

In regard to this clone: An end of the junction does not agree with germline; a read error may underlie this. The V call is TRBV2, the J call TRBJ2-1, with a possible D match to TRBD2 (6 bases). The CDR3 loop spans 13 amino acids. The germline gives CDR1 SNHLY, CDR2 FYNNEI. The CDR3 reads CASNRDSSNEQFF. The DNA of the CDR3 is TGTGCCAGCAATCGGGACTCCTCCAATGAGCAGTTCTTC.

This clone was seen a single time. This chain connects TRBV5-6 to TRBJ1-6; D call uncertain. CDR1 and CDR2 from the germline V gene are SGHDT and YYEEEE. Deletions cut 4 bases from V and 10 bases from J, with 12 bases between. The CDR3 is 13 residues long. In DNA form, the CDR3 reads TGTGCCAGCAGCCCTGGGCCCTCCTCACCCCTCCACTTT. Residues: CASSPGPSSPLHF.

In its sample, this clone was seen many times. The V gene is TRBV18, the J gene TRBJ1-5; D unresolved. This CDR3 has 14 residues. The germline V gene has CDR1 KGHSH and CDR2 LQKENI. With 5 bases removed from V and 3 bases from J, the gap between germline ends came to 11 bases. The CDR3 bases are TGTGCCAGCTCATCCGAAACATCCAATCAGCCCCAGCATTTT. It translates to CASSSETSNQPQHF.

This chain uses TRBV27 with TRBJ1-2; a weak D match, TRBD1 (5 bases). This CDR3 is built from 14 residues. With 3 bases removed from V and 7 bases from J, the gap between germline ends came to 15 bases. CDR1 MNHEY and CDR2 SMNVEV come from the germline V gene (reference sequence). The DNA for the CDR3 is TGTGCCAGCAGTTTCAGAGGAGGGAGGGGTGGCTACACCTTC. This sequence encodes CASSFRGGRGGYTF.

V usage is TRBV11-3 and J usage is TRBJ1-1; D unclear. The germline V gene encodes CDR1 SGHNT and CDR2 YENEEA. This CDR3 has 15 amino acids. Trimming removed 4 bases at V and 4 bases at J, with 16 bases between. The CDR3 sequence: CASSSAAFGSTEAFF. In DNA, the CDR3 is TGTGCCAGCAGCTCCGCCGCGTTTGGGAGCACTGAAGCTTTCTTT.

This chain uses TRBV12-5 with TRBJ1-1, with 9 positions matching TRBD1. This CDR3 is built from 15 residues. Germline loops: CDR1 LGHNT, CDR2 FRNRAP. V shed 6 bases and J 1 base; nucleotides not matched to a gene: 6. Here the CDR3 DNA reads TGTGCTAGTGGCGCCCGGGGACAGGGGAACACTGAAGCTTTCTTT. Residues: CASGARGQGNTEAFF.

The V and J genes are TRBV12-3 or TRBV12-4 and TRBJ1-6; D not resolved. V lost 7 bases and J lost 7, with 11 bases in between. The CDR3 has 13 residues. The CDR3 region is CASTPRENSPLHF. The CDR3 bases are TGTGCCAGCACCCCCCGTGAGAATTCACCCCTCCACTTT.

This chain joins TRBV4-1 and TRBJ1-4; the match to TRBD1 covers 7 bases. J gave up 5 bases and V 2 bases, and 8 bases lay outside the gene matches. The CDR3 runs to 16 residues. The germline V gene has CDR1 MGHRA and CDR2 YSYEKL. CDR3 in amino acids: CASSQTPGTENEKLFF. The CDR3 region has the DNA TGCGCCAGCAGCCAAACCCCCGGGACAGAGAATGAAAAACTGTTTTTT.

This clone was observed once. The chain links TRBV10-2 to TRBJ2-1, with D unresolved. CDR3 length: 14 amino acids. Germline V CDR1 and CDR2: WSHSY, SAAADI. Trimming pared 6 bases from V and 0 bases from J, leaving 9 bases between. The CDR3 DNA reads as TGCGCCAGCAGATGGAGCTCCTCCTACAATGAGCAGTTCTTC. The encoded protein is CASRWSSSYNEQFF.

The J gene is TRBJ2-1, the V gene TRBV12-3 or TRBV12-4; D gene uncertain. The ends were cut back, 7 bases at V and 10 bases at J, with 17 bases in the middle. This CDR3 has 13 amino acids. CDR3 sequence reads: CASILLRVSEQFF. CDR3 coding DNA: TGTGCCAGCATCCTGTTAAGAGTCTCAGAGCAGTTCTTC.

The chain recombines TRBV7-6 with TRBJ2-1; 9 bases fit TRBD2. J was trimmed by 3 bases and V by 7 bases; bases with no gene match: 10. CDR3 size: 16 residues. CDR1 is SGHVS, CDR2 FNYEAQ, per germline. Here the CDR3 reads CASTGRGSGGYNEQFF. The CDR3 bases are TGTGCCAGCACCGGCCGGGGTAGCGGGGGCTACAATGAGCAGTTCTTC.

The chain combines TRBV3-1 (or the pseudogene TRBV3-2) with TRBJ1-5; D is undetermined. V lost 1 base and J 5 bases, leaving 9 bases between the germline ends. Germline assignment: CDR1 LGHDT and CDR2 YNNKEL (reference sequence). The CDR3 sequence is 14 residues long. CDR3 region: CASSQGFRYQPQHF. The CDR3 DNA reads as TGTGCCAGCAGCCAAGGATTCAGGTATCAGCCCCAGCATTTT.

This clone is a singleton in its sample. The chain combines TRBV3-1 (or the pseudogene TRBV3-2) with TRBJ2-7; D remains unclear. The CDR3 extends over 12 amino acids. Germline values: CDR1 LGHDT, CDR2 YNNKEL (reference sequence). V was clipped by 4 bases and J by 3 bases, with 7 bases between them. Written as DNA, the CDR3 is TGTGCCAGCAGCCGCGGAGACTACGAGCAGTACTTC. Translation: CASSRGDYEQYF.

This clone turned up a few times. The chain's CDR3 is CAWSTPGLANEQFF. CDR3 DNA sequence: TGTGCCTGGAGCACACCGGGACTAGCCAATGAGCAGTTCTTC. This rearrangement joins TRBV30 to TRBJ2-1, with 9 bases aligning to TRBD2. J lost 6 bases, V lost 3 bases, and 6 bases had no gene match. This CDR3 is built from 14 residues. Germline-derived CDR1 and CDR2 are GTSNPN and SVGIG (reference sequence).

The chain is built from TRBV18 and TRBJ2-1; D is ambiguous. CDR1 is KGHSH and CDR2 is LQKENI in the germline V gene. This CDR3 has 15 residues. V lost 3 bases to trimming and J lost 0 bases, with 9 bases between them. The CDR3 nucleotides read TGTGCCAGCTCACCGTCGTCGAGCTCCTACAATGAGCAGTTCTTC. This translates into CASSPSSSSYNEQFF.

This clone was detected only a few times. The chain links TRBV3-1 (or the pseudogene TRBV3-2) to TRBJ2-1; 7 bases are a match to TRBD2. The CDR3 runs 17 residues. Germline assignment: CDR1 LGHDT and CDR2 YNNKEL (reference sequence). The trim removed 3 bases at V and 8 bases at J, leaving 16 bases unmatched. Written as DNA, the CDR3 is TGTGCCAGCAGCCACGACCGGGGACTAACCCGCGAGGATGAGCAGTTCTTC. Translating it yields CASSHDRGLTREDEQFF.

This clone turned up a few times. The chain joins TRBV7-2 to TRBJ2-1, with unresolved D. Trimming cost V 3 bases and J 1 base, with 10 bases left between them. The CDR3 length is 15 residues. Germline CDR1 SGHTA, CDR2 FQGNSA. In DNA, the CDR3 is TGTGCCAGCAGCTTGCTGGCAGATTCCTACAATGAGCAGTTCTTC. Amino acid sequence: CASSLLADSYNEQFF.

V usage is TRBV25-1 and J usage is TRBJ2-5; D is possibly TRBD2 (6 bases). Trimming pared 7 bases from V and 5 bases from J, leaving 14 bases between. CDR1 and CDR2 from the germline V gene are MGHDK and SYGVNS. CDR3 size: 13 residues. The CDR3 sequence: CASTGEETETQYF. The CDR3 DNA sequence: TGTGCCAGCACTGGGGAGGAAACGGAGACCCAGTACTTC. Supplemented by reference TRBV25-1 and TRBJ2-5, the full variable domain reads EADIYQTPRYLVIGTGKKITLECSQTMGHDKMYWYQQDPGMELHLIHYSYGVNSTEKGDLSSESTVSRIRTEHFPLTLESARPSHTSQYLCASTGEETETQYFGPGTRLLVL.

The rearrangement joins TRBV19 to TRBJ2-1; 11 bases are shared with TRBD2. This CDR3 contains 15 residues. The germline CDR1 and CDR2 sequences are LNHDA and SQIVND (reference sequence). Trimming took 6 bases from V and 5 from J; bases not matched to a gene: 6. The CDR3 DNA sequence: TGTGCCAGTAGGGTAGCGGGGGGGCAGAACAATGAGCAGTTCTTC. Amino acid sequence: CASRVAGGQNNEQFF.

The chain links TRBV5-1 to TRBJ2-5; maybe TRBD2 (7 bases). Trimming took 0 bases from V and 2 from J, leaving 14 bases between them. This CDR3 contains 16 residues. Germline CDR1 SGHRS, CDR2 YFSETQ. The CDR3 DNA is TGCGCCAGCAGCTTGGCCACACGGGGGGCACAAGAGACCCAGTACTTC. Translating it yields CASSLATRGAQETQYF. Based on the CDR3 plus reference TRBV5-1 and TRBJ2-5, the full variable domain is KAGVTQTPRYLIKTRGQQVTLSCSPISGHRSVSWYQQTPGQGLQFLFEYFSETQRNKGNFPGRFSGRQFSNSRSEMNVSTLELGDSALYLCASSLATRGAQETQYFGPGTRLLVL.

The chain joins TRBV5-4 to TRBJ2-5, with 7 bases that match TRBD2. The CDR3 has 15 residues. Germline CDR1 reads SGHNT; CDR2 reads YYREEE (reference sequence). The J segment lost 5 bases and the V segment lost 2 bases, leaving 9 bases of the junction unmatched. The CDR3 DNA sequence: TGTGCCAGCAGCTTCTCGTGGGGGGGTTCTGAGACCCAGTACTTC. The encoded protein is CASSFSWGGSETQYF.

This clone was observed a few times. The gene calls are TRBV18 and TRBJ1-4; no clear D gene. V was pared by 1 base and J by 2 bases, with 11 bases between. Germline V gene sequence: CDR1 KGHSH, CDR2 LQKENI. CDR3 length equals 16 residues. The CDR3 region has the DNA TGTGCCAGCTCACCACAATGGGGAGGGACTAATGAAAAACTGTTTTTT. Its translation: CASSPQWGGTNEKLFF.

Notes on this clone: Other DNA sequences in this sample translate to the same CDR3. CDR3 residues: CASSVGQGTEAFF. The DNA for the CDR3 is TGTGCCAGCAGCGTAGGCCAGGGCACTGAAGCTTTCTTT. The genes are TRBV9 and TRBJ1-1; D possibly corresponds to TRBD1 (5 bases). The CDR3 runs to 13 residues. Between the trimmed V and J ends, which lost 0 bases and 4 bases, there was a span of 7 bases. Germline values: CDR1 SGDLS, CDR2 YYNGEE.

The gene calls are TRBV7-2 and TRBJ1-2; 11 bases agree with TRBD1. Germline CDR1 and CDR2: SGHTA and FQGNSA. CDR3 length equals 17 residues. Germline trimming cut 2 bases from V and 5 bases from J; bases unmatched to any gene: 10. CDR3 coding DNA: TGTGCCAGCAGCTTATGGACAGGGGGCAGGGGCGGTTATGGCTACACCTTC. It encodes CASSLWTGGRGGYGYTF.

The gene calls are TRBV6-5 and TRBJ1-3, with a weak D call TRBD1 (6 bases). The CDR3 runs 14 residues. Trimming took off 6 bases at V and 0 bases at J, with 9 bases between the two ends. Per the germline V gene, CDR1 is MNHEY and CDR2 is SVGAGI. The CDR3 sequence: CASSSGHSGNTIYF. CDR3 sequence (DNA): TGTGCCAGCAGCTCGGGACACTCTGGAAACACCATATATTTT.

The chain couples TRBV5-6 to TRBJ2-3; D call uncertain. This CDR3 comprises 16 residues. Trimming removed 0 bases at V and 0 bases at J, with 11 bases between. Germline CDR1 is SGHDT and CDR2 is YYEEEE. The CDR3 coding sequence is TGTGCCAGCAGCTTGGGGCAGACACCTAGCACAGATACGCAGTATTTT. It yields the protein CASSLGQTPSTDTQYF.